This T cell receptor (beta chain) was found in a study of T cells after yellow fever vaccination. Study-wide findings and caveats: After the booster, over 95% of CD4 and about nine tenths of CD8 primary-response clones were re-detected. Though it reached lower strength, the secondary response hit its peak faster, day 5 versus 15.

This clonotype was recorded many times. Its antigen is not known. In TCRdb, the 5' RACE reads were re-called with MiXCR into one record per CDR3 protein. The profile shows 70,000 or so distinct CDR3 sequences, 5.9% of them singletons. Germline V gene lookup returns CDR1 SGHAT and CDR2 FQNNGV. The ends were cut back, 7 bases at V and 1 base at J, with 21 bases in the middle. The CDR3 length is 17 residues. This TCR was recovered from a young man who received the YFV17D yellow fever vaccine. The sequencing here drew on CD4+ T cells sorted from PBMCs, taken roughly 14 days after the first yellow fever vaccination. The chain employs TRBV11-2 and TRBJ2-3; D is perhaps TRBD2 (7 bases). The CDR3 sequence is CASTRRRTGGRTDTQYF. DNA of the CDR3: TGTGCCAGCACCAGACGGAGAACGGGGGGCCGCACAGATACGCAGTATTTT.